The 7 T cell receptor beta chains below all came from one sample that was sequenced in a study of Ad26.COV2.S vaccination and SARS-CoV-2 variants. Method: immunoSEQ multiplex PCR; TCRdb's copy keeps in-frame clones and lacks some. The sample records hundreds of thousands of clones, 87% being singletons. Treatment: around 19 received Ad26.COV2.S at low or high dose, single or two shots; about 5 received placebo; per-sample allocation not given. On day 63 after the first injection, vaccine and placebo recipients gave samples. The specimen comprised peripheral blood, sampled in a trial of Ad26.COV2.S vaccine versus placebo. The receptors stem from a person aged 18-60 years who received the Ad26.COV2.S COVID-19 vaccine or a placebo.

This chain joins TRBV4-2 and TRBJ2-3; 8 bases are shared with TRBD2. The CDR3 has 17 residues. J was trimmed by 4 bases and V by 0 bases; bases with no gene match: 9. CDR1 and CDR2 from the germline V gene are LGHNA and YNFKEQ. The CDR3 here is CASSQDPTGGISDTQYF. CDR3 nucleotides: TGTGCCAGCAGCCAAGATCCGACGGGGGGGATCTCAGATACGCAGTATTTT.

This chain connects TRBV30 to TRBJ1-1, with D possibly being TRBD1 (5 bases). The ends were cut back, 5 bases at V and 7 bases at J, with 11 bases in the middle. The CDR3 extends over 11 amino acids. Germline V CDR1 and CDR2: GTSNPN, SVGIG (reference sequence). The CDR3 DNA follows: TGTGCCTGGGGTCGGGGCCTTGAAGCTTTCTTT. This sequence encodes CAWGRGLEAFF.

CDR3 sequence reads: CSASREGYEQYF. CDR3 in DNA: TGCAGTGCCAGTCGGGAGGGCTACGAGCAGTACTTC. The chain uses TRBV20-1 and TRBJ2-7; 8 bases map to TRBD2. The V segment lost 6 bases and the J segment 3 bases; nucleotides outside the gene matches: 4. CDR1 DFQATT and CDR2 SNEGSKA come from the germline V gene (reference sequence). This CDR3 comprises 12 residues.

CDR3 amino acids: CASSVDRYQPQHF. Written as DNA, the CDR3 is TGTGCCAGCAGTGTGGACAGATATCAGCCCCAGCATTTT. The J gene is TRBJ1-5, the V gene TRBV12-3 or TRBV12-4; weak D call: TRBD1 (6 bases). This CDR3 region has 13 residues. Trimming left V 5 bases short and J 5 bases short, with 10 bases between.

The chain uses TRBV4-2 and TRBJ1-3; D remains unclear. With 0 bases removed from V and 2 bases from J, the gap between germline ends came to 8 bases. The CDR3 runs to 15 residues. Looked up from germline, CDR1 is LGHNA and CDR2 is YNFKEQ. DNA of the CDR3: TGTGCCAGCAGCCAAGATCGGGAAGCTGGAAACACCATATATTTT. This sequence encodes CASSQDREAGNTIYF.

The chain couples TRBV4-2 to TRBJ2-7; 9 positions agree with TRBD2. Looked up from germline, CDR1 is LGHNA and CDR2 is YNFKEQ. V trimming: 2 bases; J trimming: 2 bases; junction bases outside the gene matches: 4. The CDR3 loop spans 15 amino acids. The CDR3 sequence is CASSQRSGGTYEQYF. CDR3 in DNA: TGTGCCAGCAGCCAACGTAGCGGGGGAACCTACGAGCAGTACTTC.

This clone was detected once. The chain carries TRBV7-9 and TRBJ1-5, with a weak D call TRBD1 (5 bases). Germline loops: CDR1 SEHNR, CDR2 FQNEAQ (reference sequence). The CDR3 extends over 16 amino acids. The germline V and J ends were trimmed by 5 bases and 2 bases, with 16 bases remaining between them. The CDR3 DNA sequence: TGTGCCAGCAGCCATGGGGCAGAACTGGGCAATCAGCCCCAGCATTTT. This sequence encodes CASSHGAELGNQPQHF.